This passage covers 22 T cell receptor beta chains from one sample sequenced in a study of shared clonotypes between healthy human individuals (dated by TCRdb to about 2020). Libraries were made using the immunoSEQ multiplex PCR assay. Here the immuneACCESS table is served through TCRdb, limited to in-frame sequences with V and J called. Missing clones are a known gap in these copies; in checked studies unresolved V genes cover under half, and the rest lacks a known reason. The sample yields fewer than 650,000 clones; around three quarters were counted once. 12% of the sample belongs to the ten largest clones. The sample consisted of PBMCs. These receptor sequences come from a woman between 40 and 55 years old in good health. Some clones in this sample may be carry-over from other donors' samples.

The chain is built from TRBV25-1 and TRBJ2-1; 7 positions match TRBD2. This CDR3 has 16 amino acids. Germline loops: CDR1 MGHDK, CDR2 SYGVNS. V shed 3 bases, J shed 2 bases, and the junction held 7 bases outside the gene matches. The CDR3 loop reads CASSDNTGRTYNEQFF. CDR3 sequence (DNA): TGTGCCAGCAGTGATAACACCGGGAGGACCTACAATGAGCAGTTCTTC.

This clone was seen once. V and J are TRBV23-1 and TRBJ2-3; D perhaps matches TRBD1 (5 bases). TRBV23-1 is known as an ORF, though its function is uncertain. V lost 2 bases and J 6 bases, leaving 15 bases between the germline ends. This CDR3 is built from 15 residues. This CDR3 is CASSQVRVGLDTQYF. The CDR3 nucleotides read TGCGCCAGCAGTCAAGTCAGGGTGGGTTTGGATACGCAGTATTTT.

The chain links TRBV28 to TRBJ2-2, with 13 nucleotides matching TRBD2. The V gene's germline CDR1 is MDHEN and CDR2 SYDVKM. V trimming: 6 bases; J trimming: 5 bases; junction bases outside the gene matches: 3. The CDR3 is 15 amino acids. CDR3 bases: TGTGCCAGCAGACTAGCGGGAGGGCCGACCGGGGAGCTGTTTTTT. Encoded protein: CASRLAGGPTGELFF.

The V and J genes are TRBV2 and TRBJ1-1, with a weak D call TRBD1 (5 bases). V was cut by 2 bases and J by 4 bases, with 17 bases left in between. Germline-derived CDR1 and CDR2 are SNHLY and FYNNEI. This CDR3 region has 16 residues. The CDR3 loop is CASSEIGTAVGTEAFF. CDR3 nucleotide sequence: TGTGCCAGCAGTGAAATCGGGACCGCGGTAGGCACTGAAGCTTTCTTT.

As concerns this clone: A read error may account for a junction end that differs from germline. The rearrangement uses TRBV5-1 and TRBJ2-4, with D possibly matching TRBD1 (6 bases). There are 14 residues in the CDR3. From germline, CDR1 is SGHRS and CDR2 YFSETQ. The DNA for the CDR3 is TGCGCCAGCCGCTTGGGGCAGGGGTTGGACATTCAGTACTTC. Translating it yields CASRLGQGLDIQYF.

The chain links TRBV28 to TRBJ2-7; no reliable D call. Germline V gene lookup returns CDR1 MDHEN and CDR2 SYDVKM. V shed 11 bases and J shed 3 bases, with 14 bases lying between them. The length of the CDR3 is 12 residues. CDR3: CALGRPRYEQYF. As DNA, the CDR3 is TGTGCCCTAGGCCGACCTCGCTACGAGCAGTACTTC.

The V and J genes are TRBV5-4 and TRBJ2-7; 8 bases are a match to TRBD1. Per germline, CDR1 SGHNT and CDR2 YYREEE (reference sequence). Trimming took 4 bases from V and 2 from J; bases not matched to a gene: 5. The CDR3 is 14 amino acids. CDR3 region: CASSQGQATYEQYF. Written as DNA, the CDR3 is TGTGCCAGCAGCCAGGGACAGGCGACCTACGAGCAGTACTTC.

Regarding this clone: A read error may produce the germline difference seen at one junction end. The CDR3 sequence is CASSEGPNNQPQHF. CDR3 in DNA: TGTGCCAGCAGCGAAGGGCCAAATAATCAGCCCCAGCATTTT. The chain couples TRBV6-1 to TRBJ1-5, with no clear D. Per germline, CDR1 MNHNS and CDR2 SASEGT. The CDR3 covers 14 residues.

The rearrangement joins TRBV2 to TRBJ1-6; D is ambiguous. V was shortened by 8 bases and J by 6 bases, with 11 bases between the two germline ends. This CDR3 is 13 amino acids long. CDR1 is SNHLY, CDR2 FYNNEI, per germline. The CDR3 loop reads CASCWNANSPLHF. The CDR3 region has the DNA TGTGCCAGCTGCTGGAATGCTAATTCACCCCTCCACTTT.

The V call is TRBV7-9, the J call TRBJ2-5, with D unclear. Deletions cut 1 base from V and 1 base from J, with 4 bases between. In germline, CDR1 is SEHNR, CDR2 FQNEAQ (reference sequence). This CDR3 comprises 13 residues. The CDR3 spells CASSLGSQETQYF. The CDR3 DNA reads as TGTGCCAGCAGCTTAGGGAGCCAAGAGACCCAGTACTTC.

CDR3 protein: CASSMGQGAAEQYF. The CDR3 DNA is TGTGCCAGTAGTATGGGCCAGGGGGCGGCCGAGCAGTACTTC. The chain uses TRBV19 and TRBJ2-7, with 8 bases lining up with TRBD1. Per the germline V gene, CDR1 is LNHDA and CDR2 is SQIVND (reference sequence). CDR3 size: 14 residues. Losses at the gene ends were 3 bases for V and 6 bases for J; bases not matched to a gene: 7. Full variable domain (outside the CDR3, taken from reference TRBV19 and TRBJ2-7): DGGITQSPKYLFRKEGQNVTLSCEQNLNHDAMYWYRQDPGQGLRLIYYSQIVNDFQKGDIAEGYSVSREKKESFPLTVTSAQKNPTAFYLCASSMGQGAAEQYFGPGTRLTVT.

This clone was detected a few times. The gene calls are TRBV30 and TRBJ1-1; D is uncertain. The ends were cut back, 3 bases at V and 5 bases at J, with 13 bases in the middle. Germline V gene lookup returns CDR1 GTSNPN and CDR2 SVGIG (reference sequence). The CDR3 is 13 residues long. The CDR3, as DNA: TGTGCCTGGAGGCCTACACAGCGGACTGAAGCTTTCTTT. It specifies CAWRPTQRTEAFF.

The chain employs TRBV29-1 and TRBJ2-5; perhaps TRBD1 as D (6 bases). CDR1 and CDR2 (germline): SQVTM, ANQGSEA. V lost 7 bases, J lost 5 bases, and 17 bases lay in between. The CDR3 loop spans 13 amino acids. The CDR3 DNA sequence: TGCAGCGCCGGGCCTCGCACAGGGGAGACCCAGTACTTC. Its translation is CSAGPRTGETQYF. The complete variable domain, with remaining parts taken from reference TRBV29-1 and TRBJ2-5, reads SAVISQKPSRDICQRGTSLTIQCQVDSQVTMMFWYRQQPGQSLTLIATANQGSEATYESGFVIDKFPISRPNLTFSTLTVSNMSPEDSSIYLCSAGPRTGETQYFGPGTRLLVL.

V usage is TRBV25-1 and J usage is TRBJ2-7, with D hard to call. Germline V gene data show CDR1 as MGHDK and CDR2 as SYGVNS. With 6 bases removed from V and 0 bases from J, the gap between germline ends came to 18 bases. The CDR3 is 16 amino acids. CDR3 coding DNA: TGTGCCAGCAGCCCTCTCGGGCCTGAGGACTCCTACGAGCAGTACTTC. Its translation: CASSPLGPEDSYEQYF.

The rearrangement joins TRBV5-8 to TRBJ2-3, with 11 bases aligning to TRBD2. Looked up from germline, CDR1 is SGHTS and CDR2 is YDEGEE. The length of the CDR3 is 16 residues. Germline trimming cut 2 bases from V and 3 bases from J; bases unmatched to any gene: 5. The CDR3 here is CASSFGLAGGTDTQYF. The CDR3 region has the DNA TGTGCCAGCAGCTTTGGTCTAGCGGGAGGTACAGATACGCAGTATTTT.

The rearrangement uses TRBV28 and TRBJ2-7; TRBD2 might be the D (6 bases). Germline loops: CDR1 MDHEN, CDR2 SYDVKM. The CDR3 is 14 amino acids. Between the trimmed V and J ends, which lost 0 bases and 12 bases, there was a span of 18 bases. In DNA, the CDR3 is TGTGCCAGCAGTTTATGGGGCGGGGCAGTCCGACGGTACTTC. Amino acid sequence: CASSLWGGAVRRYF.

This clone was seen a few times. The chain couples TRBV2 to TRBJ1-1; D remains unclear. Between the trimmed V and J ends, which lost 2 bases and 5 bases, there was a span of 9 bases. The CDR3 runs to 13 residues. CDR1 is SNHLY, CDR2 FYNNEI, per germline. The CDR3 DNA reads as TGTGCCAGCAGTGAAAGGGAAATAACTGAAGCTTTCTTT. Protein sequence: CASSEREITEAFF.

The chain is built from TRBV7-2 and TRBJ2-3; 13 bases line up with TRBD2. With 5 bases clipped from V and 6 bases from J, the junction kept 8 bases outside the gene matches. Germline CDR1 SGHTA, CDR2 FQGNSA. The CDR3 covers 16 residues. CDR3 sequence: CASSLALAGGADTQYF. CDR3 bases: TGTGCCAGCAGCCTGGCACTAGCGGGAGGGGCGGATACGCAGTATTTT.

The chain joins TRBV25-1 to TRBJ1-3; D gene unclear. This CDR3 comprises 15 residues. V lost 2 bases to trimming and J lost 4 bases, with 12 bases between them. Germline V gene sequence: CDR1 MGHDK, CDR2 SYGVNS. DNA for the CDR3: TGTGCCAGCAGTGAACATGGTCCCGGAGGAAACACCATATATTTT. This translates into CASSEHGPGGNTIYF.

This chain links TRBV30 with TRBJ2-7; D is unclear. Deletions cut 3 bases from V and 0 bases from J, with 9 bases between. CDR1 is GTSNPN and CDR2 is SVGIG in the germline V gene (reference sequence). There are 13 residues in the CDR3. CDR3 sequence (DNA): TGTGCCTGGAGCTGGCTTAACTCCTACGAGCAGTACTTC. Translating it yields CAWSWLNSYEQYF.

The rearrangement links TRBV18 to TRBJ1-4; perhaps TRBD1 as D (6 bases). CDR3 length: 16 amino acids. Germline loops: CDR1 KGHSH, CDR2 LQKENI. The germline V and J ends were trimmed by 3 bases and 7 bases, with 18 bases remaining between them. The DNA for the CDR3 is TGTGCCAGCTCACCCTTCCACAGGGACGGAAGTGAAAAACTGTTTTTT. Translation gives CASSPFHRDGSEKLFF.

This chain connects TRBV28 to TRBJ1-2, with D possibly matching TRBD1 (5 bases). Germline CDR1 reads MDHEN; CDR2 reads SYDVKM. V gave up 1 base and J gave up 4 bases, with 13 bases separating them. There are 15 residues in the CDR3. As DNA, the CDR3 is TGTGCCAGCAGTTTATTTCGGGACGCCCTCTATGGCTACACCTTC. Encoded protein: CASSLFRDALYGYTF.